This is a list of T cell receptor beta chains from one sample in a study of blood T cell repertoires in COVID-19. The repertoire was sequenced with immunoSEQ multiplex PCR; TCRdb's copy has only in-frame clones and lacks some. The sample includes hundreds of thousands of clones, under 90% of them seen just once. The sample taken for sequencing was PBMCs or T cells enriched from blood (not recorded which). These receptors all stem from a man aged 25-45 years with acute COVID-19. Each CDR3 is given with its conserved first and last residue. The D gene is left open where the match is weak. The size of a clone is reported for some rows only, either as once, few or many, or as a class for expanded clones.

>TRBV4-3|TRBJ2-1|TRBD2|.
TGCGCCAGCAGCGCGGGAGCTAGCGGGAGGAACAATGAGCAGTTCTTC
CASSAGASGRNNEQFF
>TRBV4-1|TRBJ2-2|.|.
TGCGCCAGCAGCCAAGCCAGGGATAGCACCGGGGAGCTGTTTTTT
CASSQARDSTGELFF
>TRBV29-1|TRBJ1-5|TRBD1|.
TGCAGCGTGGGGGACAGCTGGGTCGGAGCCCAGCATTTT
CSVGDSWVGAQHF
>TRBV18|TRBJ1-2|TRBD1|.
TGTGCCAGCTCCGGGACAGAAGCTAACTATGGCTACACCTTC
CASSGTEANYGYTF
>TRBV3-1/TRBV3-2|TRBJ2-5|.|.
TGTGCCAGCAGCCAAGTCGTAATAGCCCAGTACTTC
CASSQVVIAQYF
>TRBV10-2|TRBJ1-1|.|.
TGCGCCAGCAGTGAGTCGACAGCCATGAACACTGAAGCTTTCTTT
CASSESTAMNTEAFF
>TRBV11-2|TRBJ1-1|.|.
TGTGCCAGCAGCTTCGGTGGAGATGAAGCTTTCTTT
CASSFGGDEAFF
>TRBV27|TRBJ2-5|.|.
TGTGCCAGCAGTTTAGGGGGGGCGCGGGAGACCCAGTACTTC
CASSLGGARETQYF
>TRBV5-6|TRBJ2-2|TRBD2|.
TGTGCCAGCAGCAGACACCCCAGGACTAGCGGACACACCGGGGAGCTGTTTTTT
CASSRHPRTSGHTGELFF
>TRBV7-9|TRBJ2-1|TRBD2|many
TGTGCCAGCAGCGGGCGCGGACTAGCGGCCTACAATGAGCAGTTCTTC
CASSGRGLAAYNEQFF
>TRBV7-9|TRBJ1-1|TRBD1|.
TGTGCCAGCAGCTGGGGACAGGCGGGCACTGAAGCTTTCTTT
CASSWGQAGTEAFF
>TRBV6-4|TRBJ2-1|.|.
TGTGCCAGCAGTGCCAACCCCTGGGAGAATGAGCAGTTCTTC
CASSANPWENEQFF
>TRBV4-1|TRBJ1-2|.|few
TGCGCCAGCAGCCGAAGGACAGACAGCAACTATGGCTACACCTTC
CASSRRTDSNYGYTF
>TRBV9|TRBJ1-2|.|.
TGTGCCAGCAGCCCAGGTGGGAGAAACTATGGCTACACCTTC
CASSPGGRNYGYTF